The TCR beta chain under discussion was sequenced for a study of CXCR3-negative and CXCR3-positive naive CD8 T cells. Study at large: There were roughly 140 million TRB reads altogether, and each library had about 1.5 +/- 0.3 million of them.

Naive cells were sorted as CD45RO-, CCR7+, CD27+ and CD95-. The authors prepared UMI-labeled TRB cDNA libraries by 5' RACE. TCRdb re-called the 5' RACE reads and gives one entry per CDR3 protein, without DNA. The table for this sample gives about 140,000 distinct CDR3 sequences. The CDR3 totals 14 residues. Germline lookup yields CDR1 SQVTM and CDR2 ANQGSEA. About this clonotype: Antigen specificity is unknown.

Notes on the study in general: Hydrophobicity was higher for TRB CDR3s found in CXCR3-positive naive cells than in CXCR3-negative naive cells.

The sequencing input was naive CXCR3+ CD8+ T cells from blood. As for subset: CD45RO-CCR7+CD27+CD95- naive CD8+ T cells expressing CXCR3 (TNR3+). The sequence came from a human donor in good health. Some clones in this sample may be carry-over from other donors' samples. This chain connects TRBV29-1 to TRBJ2-7; TCRdb's D gene call, TRBD1, goes unchecked for lack of DNA. The CDR3 loop is CSVAKGDRLDEQYF.